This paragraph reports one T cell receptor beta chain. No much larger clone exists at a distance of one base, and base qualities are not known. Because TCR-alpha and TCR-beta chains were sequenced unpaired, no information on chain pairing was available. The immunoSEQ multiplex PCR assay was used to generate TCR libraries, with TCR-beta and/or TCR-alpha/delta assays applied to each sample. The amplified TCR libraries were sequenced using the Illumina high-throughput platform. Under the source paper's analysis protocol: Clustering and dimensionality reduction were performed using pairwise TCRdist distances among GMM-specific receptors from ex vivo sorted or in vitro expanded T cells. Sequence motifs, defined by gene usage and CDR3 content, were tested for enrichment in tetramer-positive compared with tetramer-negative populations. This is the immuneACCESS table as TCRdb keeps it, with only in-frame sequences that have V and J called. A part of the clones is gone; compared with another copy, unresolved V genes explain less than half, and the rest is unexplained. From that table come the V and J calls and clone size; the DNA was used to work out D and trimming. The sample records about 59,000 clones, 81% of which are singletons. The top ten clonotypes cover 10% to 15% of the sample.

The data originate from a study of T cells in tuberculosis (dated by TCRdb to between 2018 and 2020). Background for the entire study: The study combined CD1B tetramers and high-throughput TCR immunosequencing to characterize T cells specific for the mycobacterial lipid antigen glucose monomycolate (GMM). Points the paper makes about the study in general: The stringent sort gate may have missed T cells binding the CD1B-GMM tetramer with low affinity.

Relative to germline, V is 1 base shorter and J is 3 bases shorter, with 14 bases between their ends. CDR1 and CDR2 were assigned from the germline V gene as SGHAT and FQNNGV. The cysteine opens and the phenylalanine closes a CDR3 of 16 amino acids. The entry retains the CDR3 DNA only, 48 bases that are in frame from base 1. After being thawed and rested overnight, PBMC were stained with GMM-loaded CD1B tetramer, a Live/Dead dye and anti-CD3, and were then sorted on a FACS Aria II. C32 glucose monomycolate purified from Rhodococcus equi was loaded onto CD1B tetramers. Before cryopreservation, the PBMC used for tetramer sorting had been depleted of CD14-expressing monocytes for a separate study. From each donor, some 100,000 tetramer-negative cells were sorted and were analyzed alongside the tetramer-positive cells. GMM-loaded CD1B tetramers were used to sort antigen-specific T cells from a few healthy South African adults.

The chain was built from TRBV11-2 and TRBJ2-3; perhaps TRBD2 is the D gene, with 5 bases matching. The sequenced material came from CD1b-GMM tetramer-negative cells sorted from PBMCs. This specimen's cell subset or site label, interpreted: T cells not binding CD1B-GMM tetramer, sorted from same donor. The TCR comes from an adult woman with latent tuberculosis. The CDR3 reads CASSLGRSRGTDTQYF. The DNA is TGTGCCAGCAGCTTAGGTCGGAGCAGAGGGACAGATACGCAGTATTTT.